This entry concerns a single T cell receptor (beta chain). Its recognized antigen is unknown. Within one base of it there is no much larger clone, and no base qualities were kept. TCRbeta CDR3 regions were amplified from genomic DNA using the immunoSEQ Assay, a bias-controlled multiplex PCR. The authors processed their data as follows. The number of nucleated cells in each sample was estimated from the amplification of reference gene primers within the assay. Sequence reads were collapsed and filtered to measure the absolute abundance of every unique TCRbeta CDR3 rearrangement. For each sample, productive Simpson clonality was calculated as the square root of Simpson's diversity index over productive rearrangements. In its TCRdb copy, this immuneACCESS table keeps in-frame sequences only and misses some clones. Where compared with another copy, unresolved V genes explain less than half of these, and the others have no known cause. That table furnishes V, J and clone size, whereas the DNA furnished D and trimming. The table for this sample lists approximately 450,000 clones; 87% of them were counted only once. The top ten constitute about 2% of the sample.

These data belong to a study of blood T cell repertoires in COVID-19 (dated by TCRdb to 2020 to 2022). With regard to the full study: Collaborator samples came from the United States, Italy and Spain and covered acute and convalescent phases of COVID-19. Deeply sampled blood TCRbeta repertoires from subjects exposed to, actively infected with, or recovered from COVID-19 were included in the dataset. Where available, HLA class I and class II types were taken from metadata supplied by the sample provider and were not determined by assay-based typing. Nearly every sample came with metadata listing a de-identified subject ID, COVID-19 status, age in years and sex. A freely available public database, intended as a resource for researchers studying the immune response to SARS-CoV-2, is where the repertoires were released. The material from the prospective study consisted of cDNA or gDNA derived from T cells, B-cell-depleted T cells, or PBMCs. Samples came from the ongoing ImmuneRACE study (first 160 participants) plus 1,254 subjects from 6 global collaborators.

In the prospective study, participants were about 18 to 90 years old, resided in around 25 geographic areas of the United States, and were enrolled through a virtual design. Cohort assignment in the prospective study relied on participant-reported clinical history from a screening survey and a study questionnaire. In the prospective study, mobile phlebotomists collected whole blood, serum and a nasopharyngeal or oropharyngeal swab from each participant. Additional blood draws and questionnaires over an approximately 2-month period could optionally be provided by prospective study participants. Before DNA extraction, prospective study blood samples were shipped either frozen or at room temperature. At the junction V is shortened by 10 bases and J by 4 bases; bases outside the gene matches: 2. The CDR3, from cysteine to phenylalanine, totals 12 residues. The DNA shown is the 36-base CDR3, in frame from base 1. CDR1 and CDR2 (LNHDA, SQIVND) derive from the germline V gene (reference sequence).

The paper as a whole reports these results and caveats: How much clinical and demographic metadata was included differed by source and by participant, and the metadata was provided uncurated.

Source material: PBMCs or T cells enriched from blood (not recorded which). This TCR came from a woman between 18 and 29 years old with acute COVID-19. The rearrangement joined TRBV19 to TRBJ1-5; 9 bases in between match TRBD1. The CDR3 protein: CATDRGNQPQHF. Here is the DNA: TGTGCCACCGACAGGGGGAATCAGCCCCAGCATTTT.